Following are 18 T cell receptor beta chains from one sample sequenced in a study of blood T cell repertoires in COVID-19. The repertoire was sequenced with immunoSEQ multiplex PCR; TCRdb's copy has only in-frame clones and lacks some. The sample shows 290,000 or so clones, approximately 80% of them seen only once. Sequenced input: PBMCs or T cells enriched from blood (not recorded which). These receptors were collected from a man aged 35 to 55 who had been exposed to COVID-19.

The rearrangement links TRBV28 to TRBJ1-3; the match to TRBD1 covers 7 bases. V dropped 10 bases and J dropped 0; count of bases not matched to a gene: 12. Germline CDR1 is MDHEN and CDR2 is SYDVKM. There are 16 residues in the CDR3. The CDR3 here is CATVLIRGYSGNTIYF. The CDR3 coding sequence is TGTGCCACCGTACTCATCAGGGGGTACTCTGGAAACACCATATATTTT.

This CDR3 reads CASSQGQGAEKLFF. CDR3 nucleotide sequence: TGCGCCAGCAGCCAAGGACAGGGGGCGGAAAAACTGTTTTTT. The chain uses TRBV4-1 and TRBJ1-4; 10 bases align to TRBD1. This CDR3 spans 14 amino acids. Germline assignment: CDR1 MGHRA and CDR2 YSYEKL. J was trimmed by 8 bases and V by 1 base; bases with no gene match: 1.

This rearrangement joins TRBV18 to TRBJ2-1; D possibly corresponds to TRBD2 (5 bases). Germline V lookup: CDR1 KGHSH, CDR2 LQKENI. V was trimmed by 8 bases and J by 2 bases, leaving 13 bases between them. The CDR3 spans 14 residues. The CDR3 spells CASTSGGAYNEQFF. The CDR3 region has the DNA TGTGCCAGCACATCAGGAGGAGCCTACAATGAGCAGTTCTTC.

J is TRBJ1-1 and V is TRBV18; D remains ambiguous. Trimming removed 1 base from V and 1 base from J, with 13 bases in between. Germline-derived CDR1 and CDR2 are KGHSH and LQKENI. The CDR3 runs 16 residues. This CDR3 is CASSPQGPGTNTEAFF. CDR3 DNA sequence: TGTGCCAGCTCACCACAGGGCCCGGGAACGAACACTGAAGCTTTCTTT.

As DNA, the CDR3 is TGTGCCTGGAGCCAGGGTAACGGGGAGCTGTTTTTT. Its protein is CAWSQGNGELFF. The rearrangement uses TRBV30 and TRBJ2-2; tentative D call: TRBD1 (5 bases). CDR1 and CDR2 (germline): GTSNPN, SVGIG (reference sequence). Trimming left V 3 bases short and J 7 bases short, with 9 bases between. CDR3 size: 12 residues.

This chain joins TRBV9 and TRBJ2-5; no firm D call. The ends were cut back, 5 bases at V and 4 bases at J, with 9 bases in the middle. Germline-derived CDR1 and CDR2 are SGDLS and YYNGEE. CDR3 length equals 12 residues. CDR3 sequence (DNA): TGTGCCAGCAGTAGAGAGCGAGAGACCCAGTACTTC. Its protein product is CASSRERETQYF.

This clone has a handful of counts. V usage is TRBV5-1 and J usage is TRBJ1-5; D is unresolved. V was pared by 2 bases and J by 0 bases, with 9 bases between. The germline CDR1 and CDR2 sequences are SGHRS and YFSETQ. The CDR3 consists of 15 residues. In nucleotides, the CDR3 is TGCGCCAGCAGCTTAGAGGGATATAGCAATCAGCCCCAGCATTTT. Translated, it gives CASSLEGYSNQPQHF.

The V gene is TRBV7-8, the J gene TRBJ2-7; TRBD2 matches 10 bases. The germline V gene has CDR1 SGHVS and CDR2 FQNEAQ. The CDR3 is 18 amino acids. J was trimmed by 0 bases and V by 1 base; bases with no gene match: 9. Here the CDR3 reads CASSLEGLADPRSYEQYF. The CDR3 DNA reads as TGTGCCAGCAGCTTAGAAGGACTAGCGGACCCTCGCTCCTACGAGCAGTACTTC.

The rearrangement joins TRBV20-1 to TRBJ2-1; D possibly corresponds to TRBD2 (6 bases). Trimming removed 0 bases at V and 13 bases at J, with 10 bases between. Germline values: CDR1 DFQATT, CDR2 SNEGSKA (reference sequence). The CDR3 has 11 residues. CDR3 coding DNA: TGCAGTGCTAGAGAGGGACTTGTACAGTTCTTC. This gives the protein CSAREGLVQFF.

The chain carries TRBV30 and TRBJ1-2, with D tentatively TRBD1 (5 bases). The CDR3 extends over 14 amino acids. Germline values: CDR1 GTSNPN, CDR2 SVGIG (reference sequence). Trimming cost V 0 bases and J 6 bases, with 14 bases left between them. The CDR3 sequence is CAWSVEALGDGYTF. CDR3 in DNA: TGTGCCTGGAGTGTAGAAGCTTTAGGGGATGGCTACACCTTC.

The chain uses TRBV24-1 and TRBJ2-1, with 11 nucleotides matching TRBD2. The CDR3 is 16 amino acids. Germline values: CDR1 KGHDR, CDR2 SFDVKD. V was pared by 3 bases and J by 7 bases, with 7 bases of the junction left unmatched. CDR3 coding DNA: TGTGCCACCAGTGATCCGGCTAGCGGGGGGTCTAATGAGCAGTTCTTC. Its protein is CATSDPASGGSNEQFF.

The rearrangement uses TRBV6-1 and TRBJ2-7; possible D gene TRBD1, 5 bases. The germline V and J ends were trimmed by 2 bases and 3 bases, with 20 bases remaining between them. The CDR3 spans 17 residues. The germline gives CDR1 MNHNS, CDR2 SASEGT. The CDR3 loop reads CASSESHGATPHYEQYF. In DNA, the CDR3 is TGTGCCAGCAGTGAATCGCATGGGGCCACCCCTCACTACGAGCAGTACTTC.

The chain carries TRBV7-9 and TRBJ1-3; D uncertain. The CDR3 consists of 14 residues. V gave up 11 bases and J gave up 0 bases, with 14 bases separating them. Looked up from germline, CDR1 is SEHNR and CDR2 is FQNEAQ (reference sequence). This chain's CDR3 is CAGLAGASGNTIYF. The CDR3, as DNA: TGTGCCGGACTTGCGGGAGCCTCTGGAAACACCATATATTTT.

The V and J genes are TRBV6-5 and TRBJ2-2; D ambiguous. The CDR3 is 15 residues long. CDR1 MNHEY and CDR2 SVGAGI come from the germline V gene. V was cut by 10 bases and J by 0 bases, with 15 bases left in between. DNA for the CDR3: TGTGCCACCCTGGTTATGTCAGCGAACACCGGGGAGCTGTTTTTT. Protein product: CATLVMSANTGELFF.

The rearrangement links TRBV12-3 or TRBV12-4 to TRBJ1-2, with D uncertain. This CDR3 is 13 amino acids long. V dropped 3 bases and J dropped 8 bases, with 13 bases sitting between them. Here the CDR3 reads CASSLSVQAGYTF. DNA for the CDR3: TGTGCCAGCAGTTTGTCAGTGCAGGCGGGCTACACCTTC.

V gene TRBV11-1 combines with J gene TRBJ2-7, with 8 bases aligning to TRBD1. From germline, CDR1 is SGHAT and CDR2 FQDESV (reference sequence). With V trimmed by 3 bases and J by 3 bases, 1 base remained unmatched. CDR3 length equals 13 residues. The CDR3 DNA follows: TGTGCCAGCAGCTTTGGACAGGGCTACGAGCAGTACTTC. Protein sequence: CASSFGQGYEQYF. Full variable domain (rest looked up from reference TRBV11-1 and TRBJ2-7): EAEVAQSPRYKITEKSQAVAFWCDPISGHATLYWYRQILGQGPELLVQFQDESVVDDSQLPKDRFSAERLKGVDSTLKIQPAELGDSAMYLCASSFGQGYEQYFGPGTRLTVT.

This clone has a handful of counts. The chain has TRBV11-2 and TRBJ2-2; TRBD1 agrees at 7 bases. CDR1 and CDR2 (germline): SGHAT, FQNNGV. The CDR3 spans 14 residues. Trimming at V came to 5 bases and at J to 6 bases, leaving 6 bases not matched to a gene. CDR3 in amino acids: CASSPDRAAGELFF. The CDR3 DNA reads TGTGCCAGCAGCCCCGACAGGGCTGCCGGGGAGCTGTTTTTT.

The genes are TRBV29-1 and TRBJ2-5, with 10 positions matching TRBD2. CDR1 and CDR2 (germline): SQVTM, ANQGSEA. CDR3 length: 12 residues. V shed 7 bases, J shed 5 bases, and the junction held 4 bases outside the gene matches. CDR3 in amino acids: CSGGGLAETQYF. CDR3 in DNA: TGCAGCGGGGGGGGACTAGCGGAGACCCAGTACTTC.